The rows below give T cell receptor beta chains drawn from one sample of a study of cytomegalovirus exposure and HLA in healthy donors. Sequencing was performed with immunoSEQ multiplex PCR; in TCRdb, only in-frame clones are kept and a portion is missing. The sample lists about 95,000 clones, less than 80% occurring once. Specimen: PBMCs. The receptor set was obtained from a woman aged 40-49 years in good health and CMV-seropositive. Each CDR3 is given with its conserved first and last residue. D genes are given only for firm matches. Rows may omit the clone size; those that give it use once, few, many or a size class.

clone size | D gene | J gene | V gene | CDR3 DNA | CDR3 protein
NA | TRBD2 | TRBJ2-5 | TRBV7-4 | TGTGCCAGCAGCTTAAGGTCCTGGCGGGAGTTCGAGGAGACCCAGTACTTC | CASSLRSWREFEETQYF
NA | NA | TRBJ2-6 | TRBV5-6 | TGTGCCAGCAGCCGAAGGGGCGCTGGGGCCAACGTCCTGACTTTC | CASSRRGAGANVLTF
NA | NA | TRBJ2-3 | TRBV5-1 | TGCGCCAGCAGCTTGTGGCCAGATGCTAGCACAGATACGCAGTATTTT | CASSLWPDASTDTQYF
NA | NA | TRBJ1-1 | TRBV7-9 | TGTGCCAGCAGTCCTACGTCGGGACTCGAAGCTTTCTTT | CASSPTSGLEAFF
NA | TRBD1 | TRBJ2-2 | TRBV9 | TGTGCCAGCAGCCCCCGGGACAGGGATGTCACCGGGGAGCTGTTTTTT | CASSPRDRDVTGELFF
NA | TRBD1 | TRBJ1-1 | TRBV27 | TGTGCCAGCAGTCGACAGGGACCCACTGAAGCTTTCTTT | CASSRQGPTEAFF
NA | NA | TRBJ2-3 | TRBV6-1 | TGTGCCAGCAGTGTAATAGCCCCCGATACGCAGTATTTT | CASSVIAPDTQYF
NA | TRBD2 | TRBJ2-2 | TRBV4-2 | TGTGCCAGCAGCCAAGAAGGGACTAGCGGGACCAGGGAGCTGTTTTTT | CASSQEGTSGTRELFF
NA | TRBD1 | TRBJ2-7 | TRBV28 | TGTGCCAGCAGATACAACAGGGGGCTCACCTACGAGCAGTACTTC | CASRYNRGLTYEQYF
NA | NA | TRBJ1-1 | TRBV29-1 | TGCAGCGTTGAAGATCCCGCAGGGATTCACGCTTTCTTT | CSVEDPAGIHAFF
NA | NA | TRBJ2-2 | TRBV30 | TGTGCCTGGAGTGGGACGGGGAAGGGGGAGCTGTTTTTT | CAWSGTGKGELFF
NA | TRBD1 | TRBJ1-4 | TRBV7-6 | TGTGCCAGCAGCTCCGGGACAGGGGGTGAAAAACTGTTTTTT | CASSSGTGGEKLFF
few | NA | TRBJ2-7 | TRBV1 | TGCACCAGCAGCTCCTACAGGGGCTACGAGCAGTACTTC | CTSSSYRGYEQYF
NA | NA | TRBJ1-1 | TRBV29-1 | TGCAGCACAAAAGCGGGGGCGCACACTGAAGCTTTCTTT | CSTKAGAHTEAFF
NA | TRBD2 | TRBJ2-3 | TRBV10-3 | TGTGCCTGTAATTCCGGGACTAGCATACCAGATACGCAGTATTTT | CACNSGTSIPDTQYF
NA | NA | TRBJ2-2 | TRBV7-9 | TGTGCCAGCAGCCCTAGAGACAGCGTTACCGGGGAGCTGTTTTTT | CASSPRDSVTGELFF
NA | TRBD1 | TRBJ2-7 | TRBV28 | TGTGCCAGCAACCTGGGACAGACTCCCTACGAGCAGTACTTC | CASNLGQTPYEQYF
NA | NA | TRBJ2-4 | TRBV5-1 | TGCGCCAGCAGCCACGGACAGTTTGGAAACATTCAGTACTTC | CASSHGQFGNIQYF
NA | TRBD1 | TRBJ2-2 | TRBV4-2 | TGTGCCAGCAGCCTCGCGGACAGGGTGGACACCGGGGAGCTGTTTTTT | CASSLADRVDTGELFF
NA | TRBD2 | TRBJ2-3 | TRBV2 | TGTGCCAGCAGTGAAACCGGACTAGCGGTCACAGATACGCAGTATTTT | CASSETGLAVTDTQYF
NA | TRBD1 | TRBJ1-2 | TRBV6-1 | TGTGCCAGCAGTGACCGGACAGGGGGTCCCGCGTCTTATGGCTACACCTTC | CASSDRTGGPASYGYTF
NA | TRBD2 | TRBJ2-6 | TRBV6-4 | TGTGCCAGCAGTGAAAGGGGTAGCGGGAGCACTGGGGCCAACGTCCTGACTTTC | CASSERGSGSTGANVLTF
NA | TRBD2 | TRBJ2-2 | TRBV7-9 | TGTGCCAGCAGTCATAGCGGGAGGGCCGGGGAGCTGTTTTTT | CASSHSGRAGELFF
once | NA | TRBJ1-4 | TRBV6-1 | TGTGCCAGCAGTGTCGGGTCTTGGCTCGAAAAACTGTTTTTT | CASSVGSWLEKLFF
NA | TRBD1 | TRBJ1-1 | TRBV29-1 | TGCAGCGTGAACAGGGGAAGGACTGAAGCTTTCTTT | CSVNRGRTEAFF